Detailed here is one TCR beta chain. Its target is unknown. The data derive from a study of T cell responses to AZD1222 COVID-19 vaccine. This table comes from immunoSEQ multiplex PCR, and its TCRdb copy is limited to in-frame clones, with some not included. The profile shows under 200,000 clones, about 89% of them singletons. General study findings and limits: Donors, mostly white British, included more females; clonal diversity was possibly underestimated. Just a handful of AZD1222 recipients tested seropositive at baseline.

With 3 bases removed from V and 7 bases from J, the gap between germline ends came to 10 bases. CDR3 length: 13 amino acids. Looked up from germline, CDR1 is LNHDA and CDR2 is SQIVND (reference sequence). This TCR came from an adult in good health. The sample consisted of peripheral blood, taken on day 0 of MenACWY control vaccination. This rearrangement joins TRBV19 to TRBJ1-5; D not resolved. The CDR3 protein is CASSMGPGQPQHF. The DNA for the CDR3 is TGTGCCAGTAGTATGGGCCCGGGGCAGCCCCAGCATTTT.